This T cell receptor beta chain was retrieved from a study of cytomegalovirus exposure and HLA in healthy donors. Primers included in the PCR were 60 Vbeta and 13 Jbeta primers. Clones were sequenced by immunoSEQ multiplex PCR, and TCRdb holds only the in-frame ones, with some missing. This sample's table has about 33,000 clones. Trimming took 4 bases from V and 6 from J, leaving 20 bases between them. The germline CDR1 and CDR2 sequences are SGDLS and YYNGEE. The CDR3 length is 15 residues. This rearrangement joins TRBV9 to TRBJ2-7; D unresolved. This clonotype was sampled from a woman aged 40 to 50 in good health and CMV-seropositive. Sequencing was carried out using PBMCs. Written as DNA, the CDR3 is TGTGCCAGCAGCCCAAGGAAGACATCGGCGTCCGAGCAGTACTTC. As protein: CASSPRKTSASEQYF.